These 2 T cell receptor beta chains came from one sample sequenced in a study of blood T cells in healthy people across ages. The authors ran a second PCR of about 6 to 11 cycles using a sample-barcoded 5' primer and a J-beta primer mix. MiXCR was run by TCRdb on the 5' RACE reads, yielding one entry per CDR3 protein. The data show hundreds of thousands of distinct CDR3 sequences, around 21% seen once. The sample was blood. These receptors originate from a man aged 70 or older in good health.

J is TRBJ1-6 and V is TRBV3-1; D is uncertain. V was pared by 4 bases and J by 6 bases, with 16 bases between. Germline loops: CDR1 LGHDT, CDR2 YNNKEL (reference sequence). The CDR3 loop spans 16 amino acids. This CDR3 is CASSLGGSSLNSPLHF. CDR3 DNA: TGTGCCAGCAGCCTTGGCGGGAGTTCACTTAATTCACCCCTCCACTTT.

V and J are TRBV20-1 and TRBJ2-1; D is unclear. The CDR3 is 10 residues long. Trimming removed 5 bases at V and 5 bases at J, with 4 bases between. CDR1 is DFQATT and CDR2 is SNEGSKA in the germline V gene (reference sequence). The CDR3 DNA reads TGCAGTGCTCATGACAATGAGCAGTTCTTC. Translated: CSAHDNEQFF.